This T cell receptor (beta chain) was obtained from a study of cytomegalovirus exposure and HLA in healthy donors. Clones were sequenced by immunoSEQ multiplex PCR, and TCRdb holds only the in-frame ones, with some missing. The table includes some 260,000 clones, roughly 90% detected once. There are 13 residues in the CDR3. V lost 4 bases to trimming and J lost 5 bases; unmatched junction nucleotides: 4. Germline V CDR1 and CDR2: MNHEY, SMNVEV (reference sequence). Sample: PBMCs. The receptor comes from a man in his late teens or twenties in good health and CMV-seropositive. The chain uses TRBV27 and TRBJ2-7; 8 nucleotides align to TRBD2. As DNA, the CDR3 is TGTGCCAGCAGTTGGCGGGGGGCCGACGAGCAGTACTTC. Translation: CASSWRGADEQYF.